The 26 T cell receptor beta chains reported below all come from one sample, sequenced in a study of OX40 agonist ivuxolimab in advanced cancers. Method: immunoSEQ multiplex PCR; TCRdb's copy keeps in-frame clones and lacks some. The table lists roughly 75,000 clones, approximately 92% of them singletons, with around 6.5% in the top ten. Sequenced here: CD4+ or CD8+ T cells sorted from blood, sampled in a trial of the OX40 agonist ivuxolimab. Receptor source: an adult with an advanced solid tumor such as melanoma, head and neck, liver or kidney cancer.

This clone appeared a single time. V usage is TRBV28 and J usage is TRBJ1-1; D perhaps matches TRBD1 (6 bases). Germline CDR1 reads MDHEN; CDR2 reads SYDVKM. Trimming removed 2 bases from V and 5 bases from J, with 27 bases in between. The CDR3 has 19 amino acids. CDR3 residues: CASSLRGASGAQFFTEAFF. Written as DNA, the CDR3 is TGTGCCAGCAGTTTAAGAGGTGCATCAGGGGCTCAATTTTTTACTGAAGCTTTCTTT.

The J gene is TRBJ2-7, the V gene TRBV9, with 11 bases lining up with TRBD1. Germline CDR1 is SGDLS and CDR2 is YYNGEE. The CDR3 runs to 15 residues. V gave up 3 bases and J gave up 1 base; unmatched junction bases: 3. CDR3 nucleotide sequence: TGTGCCAGCAGCGGAGGGACAGGGGGTTCCTACGAGCAGTACTTC. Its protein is CASSGGTGGSYEQYF.

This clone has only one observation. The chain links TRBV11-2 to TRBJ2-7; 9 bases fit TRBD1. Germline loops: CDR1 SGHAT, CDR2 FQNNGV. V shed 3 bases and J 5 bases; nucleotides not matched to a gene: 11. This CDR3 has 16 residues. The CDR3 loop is CASSFPMTGGNNEQYF. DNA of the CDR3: TGTGCCAGCAGCTTCCCTATGACAGGGGGGAACAACGAGCAGTACTTC.

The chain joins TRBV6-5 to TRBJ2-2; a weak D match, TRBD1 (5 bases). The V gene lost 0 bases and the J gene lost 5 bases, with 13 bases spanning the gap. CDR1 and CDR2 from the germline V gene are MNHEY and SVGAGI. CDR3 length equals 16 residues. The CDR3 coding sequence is TGTGCCAGCAGTTACTCCCAGGGAAGAGGTACCGGGGAGCTGTTTTTT. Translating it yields CASSYSQGRGTGELFF.

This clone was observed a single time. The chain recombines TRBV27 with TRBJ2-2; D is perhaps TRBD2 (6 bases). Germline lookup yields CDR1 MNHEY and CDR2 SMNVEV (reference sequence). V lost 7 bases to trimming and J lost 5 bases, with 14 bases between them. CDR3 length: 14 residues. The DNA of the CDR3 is TGTGCCAGCACCCCACTGGCGGGGACCGGGGAGCTGTTTTTT. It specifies CASTPLAGTGELFF.

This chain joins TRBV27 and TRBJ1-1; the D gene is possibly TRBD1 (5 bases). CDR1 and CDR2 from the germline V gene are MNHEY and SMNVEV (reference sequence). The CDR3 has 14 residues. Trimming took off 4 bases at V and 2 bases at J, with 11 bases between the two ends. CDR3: CASSWQGFNTEAFF. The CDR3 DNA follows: TGTGCCAGCAGTTGGCAGGGATTCAACACTGAAGCTTTCTTT.

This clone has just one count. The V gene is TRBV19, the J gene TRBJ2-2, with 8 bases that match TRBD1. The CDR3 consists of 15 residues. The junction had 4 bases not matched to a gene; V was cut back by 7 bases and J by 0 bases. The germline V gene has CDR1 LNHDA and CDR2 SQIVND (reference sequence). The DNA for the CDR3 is TGTGCCAGTACTAGGGGACAGGCGAACACCGGGGAGCTGTTTTTT. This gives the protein CASTRGQANTGELFF.

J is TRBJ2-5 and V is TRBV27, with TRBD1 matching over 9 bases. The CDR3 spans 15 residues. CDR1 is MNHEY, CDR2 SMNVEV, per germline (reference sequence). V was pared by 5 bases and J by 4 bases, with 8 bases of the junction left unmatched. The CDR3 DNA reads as TGTGCCAGCAGTGACAGGGGGATGTTGGGAGAGACCCAGTACTTC. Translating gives CASSDRGMLGETQYF.

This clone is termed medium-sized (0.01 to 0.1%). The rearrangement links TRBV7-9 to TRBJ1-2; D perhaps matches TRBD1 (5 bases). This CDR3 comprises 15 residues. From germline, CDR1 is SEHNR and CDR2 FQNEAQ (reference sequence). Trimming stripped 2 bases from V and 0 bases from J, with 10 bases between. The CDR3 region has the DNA TGTGCCAGCAGCTTATATCAGGGACCTAACTATGGCTACACCTTC. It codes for CASSLYQGPNYGYTF.

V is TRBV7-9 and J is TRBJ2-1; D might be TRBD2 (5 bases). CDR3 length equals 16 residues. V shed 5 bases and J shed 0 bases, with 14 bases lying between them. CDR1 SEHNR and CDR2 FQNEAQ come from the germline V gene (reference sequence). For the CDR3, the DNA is TGTGCCAGCAGCAGCCTAATCGGAGGCTCCTACAATGAGCAGTTCTTC. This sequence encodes CASSSLIGGSYNEQFF.

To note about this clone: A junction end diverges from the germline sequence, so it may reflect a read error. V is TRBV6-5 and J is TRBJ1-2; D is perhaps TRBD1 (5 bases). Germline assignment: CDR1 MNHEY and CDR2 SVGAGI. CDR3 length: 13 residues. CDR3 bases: TGTGCCAGCAGTTTCATAGGGGACTACGGCTACACCTTC. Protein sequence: CASSFIGDYGYTF.

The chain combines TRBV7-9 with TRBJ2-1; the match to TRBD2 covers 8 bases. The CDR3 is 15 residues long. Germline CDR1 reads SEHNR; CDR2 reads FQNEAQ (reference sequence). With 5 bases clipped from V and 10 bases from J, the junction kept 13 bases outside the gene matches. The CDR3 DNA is TGTGCCAGCAGCCCCTCCGGACTAGCTTCTCGCGAGCAGTTCTTC. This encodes CASSPSGLASREQFF.

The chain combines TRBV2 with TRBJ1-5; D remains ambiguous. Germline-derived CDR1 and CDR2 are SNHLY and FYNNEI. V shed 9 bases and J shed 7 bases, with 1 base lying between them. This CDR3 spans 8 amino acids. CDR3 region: CARQPQHF. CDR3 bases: TGTGCCAGGCAGCCCCAGCATTTT.

CDR3 in amino acids: CASSQERTSGGLEDIQYF. CDR3 nucleotide sequence: TGTGCCAGCAGCCAAGAAAGGACTAGCGGGGGGTTGGAGGACATTCAGTACTTC. V is TRBV14 and J is TRBJ2-4; 14 bases line up with TRBD2. Germline trimming cut 0 bases from V and 8 bases from J; bases unmatched to any gene: 9. The length of the CDR3 is 18 residues. Looked up from germline, CDR1 is SGHDN and CDR2 is FVKESK.

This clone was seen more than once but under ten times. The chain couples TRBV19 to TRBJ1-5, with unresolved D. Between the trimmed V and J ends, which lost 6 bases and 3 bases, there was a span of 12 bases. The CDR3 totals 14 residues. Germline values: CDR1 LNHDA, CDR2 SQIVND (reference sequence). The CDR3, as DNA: TGTGCCAGTAGGTTGAGACAAAACAATCAGCCCCAGCATTTT. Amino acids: CASRLRQNNQPQHF.

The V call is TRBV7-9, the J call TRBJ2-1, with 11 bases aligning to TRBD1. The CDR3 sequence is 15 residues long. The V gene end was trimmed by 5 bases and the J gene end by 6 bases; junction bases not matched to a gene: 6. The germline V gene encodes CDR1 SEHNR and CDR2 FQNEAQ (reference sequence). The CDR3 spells CASSPGGTGGNEQFF. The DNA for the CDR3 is TGTGCCAGCAGCCCCGGAGGGACAGGGGGCAATGAGCAGTTCTTC.

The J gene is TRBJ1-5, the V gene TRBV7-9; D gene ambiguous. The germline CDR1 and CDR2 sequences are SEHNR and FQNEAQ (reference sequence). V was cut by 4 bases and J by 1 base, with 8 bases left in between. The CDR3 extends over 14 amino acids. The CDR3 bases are TGTGCCAGCAGCTCCGCCAGGAGCAATCAGCCCCAGCATTTT. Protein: CASSSARSNQPQHF. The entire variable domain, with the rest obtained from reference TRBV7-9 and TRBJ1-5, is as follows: DTGVSQNPRHKITKRGQNVTFRCDPISEHNRLYWYRQTLGQGPEFLTYFQNEAQLEKSRLLSDRFSAERPKGSFSTLEIQRTEQGDSAMYLCASSSARSNQPQHFGDGTRLSIL.

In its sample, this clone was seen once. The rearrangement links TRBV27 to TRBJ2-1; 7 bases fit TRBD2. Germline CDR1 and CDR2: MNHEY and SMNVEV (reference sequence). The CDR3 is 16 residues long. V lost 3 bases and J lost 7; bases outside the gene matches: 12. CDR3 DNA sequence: TGTGCCAGCAGTTTTGACGGGGGGTCGGGATGGAATGAGCAGTTCTTC. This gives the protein CASSFDGGSGWNEQFF.

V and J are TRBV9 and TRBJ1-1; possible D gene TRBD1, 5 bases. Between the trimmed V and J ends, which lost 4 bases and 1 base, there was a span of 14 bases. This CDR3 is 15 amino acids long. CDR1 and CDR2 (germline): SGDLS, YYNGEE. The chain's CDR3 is CASSRFGGTNTEAFF. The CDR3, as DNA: TGTGCCAGCAGCCGTTTTGGGGGGACGAACACTGAAGCTTTCTTT.

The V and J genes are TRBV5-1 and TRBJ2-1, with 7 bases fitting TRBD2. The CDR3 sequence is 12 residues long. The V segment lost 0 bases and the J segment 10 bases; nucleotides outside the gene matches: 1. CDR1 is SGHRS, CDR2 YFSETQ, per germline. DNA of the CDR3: TGCGCCAGCAGCTTGGGGGAGGGGGAGCAGTTCTTC. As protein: CASSLGEGEQFF.

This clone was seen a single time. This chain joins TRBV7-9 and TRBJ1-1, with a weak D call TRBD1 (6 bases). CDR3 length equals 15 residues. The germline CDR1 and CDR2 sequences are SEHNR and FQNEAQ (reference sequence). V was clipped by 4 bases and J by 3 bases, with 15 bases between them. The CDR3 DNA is TGTGCCAGCAGCTCTATCAGGGGCCCCTACACTGAAGCTTTCTTT. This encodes CASSSIRGPYTEAFF.

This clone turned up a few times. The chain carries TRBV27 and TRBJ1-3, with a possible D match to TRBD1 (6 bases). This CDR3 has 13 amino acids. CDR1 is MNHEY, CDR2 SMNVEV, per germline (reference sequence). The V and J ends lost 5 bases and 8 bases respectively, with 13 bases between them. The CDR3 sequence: CASSQARGDTIYF. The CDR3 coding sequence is TGTGCCAGCAGTCAAGCAAGGGGGGACACCATATATTTT.

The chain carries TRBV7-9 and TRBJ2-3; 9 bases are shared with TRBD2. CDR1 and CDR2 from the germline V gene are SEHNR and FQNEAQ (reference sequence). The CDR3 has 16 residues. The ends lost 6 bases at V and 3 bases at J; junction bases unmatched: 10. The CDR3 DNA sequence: TGTGCCAGCAGGGAGACCTTAGCGGGAGCGACAGATACGCAGTATTTT. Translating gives CASRETLAGATDTQYF.

This CDR3 reads CASSLDQGSGNTIYF. The CDR3 nucleotides read TGTGCCAGCAGCTTAGATCAGGGCTCTGGAAACACCATATATTTT. This sequence joins TRBV5-4 and TRBJ1-3, with D possibly matching TRBD1 (5 bases). The V and J ends lost 2 bases and 0 bases respectively, with 9 bases between them. CDR3 length: 15 residues. The V gene's germline CDR1 is SGHNT and CDR2 YYREEE (reference sequence).

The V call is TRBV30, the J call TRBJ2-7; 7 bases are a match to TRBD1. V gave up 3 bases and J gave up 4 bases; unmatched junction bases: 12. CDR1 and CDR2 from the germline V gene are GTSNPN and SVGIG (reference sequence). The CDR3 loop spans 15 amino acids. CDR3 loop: CAWRNRDRNLYEQYF. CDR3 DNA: TGTGCCTGGAGGAATCGGGACAGAAATTTATACGAGCAGTACTTC. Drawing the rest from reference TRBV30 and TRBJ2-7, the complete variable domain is SQTIHQWPATLVQPVGSPLSLECTVEGTSNPNLYWYRQAAGRGLQLLFYSVGIGQISSEVPQNLSASRPQDRQFILSSKKLLLSDSGFYLCAWRNRDRNLYEQYFGPGTRLTVT.

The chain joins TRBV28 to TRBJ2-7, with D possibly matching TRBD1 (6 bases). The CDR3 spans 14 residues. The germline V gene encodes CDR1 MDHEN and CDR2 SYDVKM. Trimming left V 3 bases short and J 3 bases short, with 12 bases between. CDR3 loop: CASSLSGTIYEQYF. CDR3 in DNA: TGTGCCAGCAGTTTGTCCGGGACAATCTACGAGCAGTACTTC.